These 4 T cell receptor beta chains were all obtained from the same sample, sequenced in a study of blood T cells in healthy people across ages. It was with a sample-barcoded 5' primer and a J-beta primer mix that a second PCR of roughly 6 to 12 cycles was run. MiXCR, run by TCRdb on the 5' RACE reads, gives a single entry per CDR3 protein. This table has about 770,000 distinct CDR3 sequences, about 42% appearing once. The sample taken for sequencing was blood. The receptors come from a man between 60 and 70 years old in good health.

V usage is TRBV7-6 and J usage is TRBJ2-7, with TRBD1 matching over 8 bases. CDR1 and CDR2 (germline): SGHVS, FNYEAQ. V gave up 6 bases and J gave up 0 bases; unmatched junction bases: 10. The CDR3 runs 16 residues. CDR3 DNA: TGTGCCAGCAGGCCCTCCCCGGGACAGGACTCCTACGAGCAGTACTTC. It codes for CASRPSPGQDSYEQYF.

There are a few counts of this clonotype. V is TRBV20-1 and J is TRBJ2-3; 8 bases fit TRBD2. The V segment lost 0 bases and the J segment 0 bases; nucleotides outside the gene matches: 5. This CDR3 region has 16 residues. The germline gives CDR1 DFQATT, CDR2 SNEGSKA (reference sequence). CDR3 loop: CSARDQLAASTDTQYF. In nucleotides, the CDR3 is TGCAGTGCTAGAGATCAACTAGCGGCTAGCACAGATACGCAGTATTTT.

This clonotype was picked up a small number of times. The rearrangement links TRBV6-2 or TRBV6-3 to TRBJ1-6, with TRBD1 identical over 8 bases. CDR3 length: 13 residues. Germline lookup yields CDR1 MNHEY and CDR2 SVGEGT. V lost 8 bases and J lost 8; bases outside the gene matches: 5. The CDR3 bases are TGTGCCAGCCATCCGACAGGGGATTCACCCCTCCACTTT. Translated, it gives CASHPTGDSPLHF.

This clonotype was recorded a few times. One base away lies a much larger clone, so this may be a sequencing read error. V and J are TRBV28 and TRBJ1-6, with 7 bases matching TRBD1. The germline V gene has CDR1 MDHEN and CDR2 SYDVKM. V was clipped by 5 bases and J by 6 bases; unmatched bases: 4. The CDR3 runs 14 residues. CDR3 in amino acids: CASSVAGGNSPLHF. The CDR3 coding sequence is TGTGCCAGCAGTGTAGCAGGGGGTAATTCACCCCTCCACTTT.